This T cell receptor beta chain was recorded in a study of T-cell reconstitution after alpha-beta-depleted transplantation in children (dated by TCRdb to the mid-2010s). With regard to the full study: The study quantitatively tracked T-cell immune reconstitution after TCRalphabeta/CD19-depleted allogeneic hematopoietic cell transplantation in children using TCR repertoire profiling.

The protocol used for the library was PCR. Sequencing took place on an Illumina HiSeq 2500. To normalize quantification of the TCRbeta repertoire, the TCR libraries were built with molecular barcoding that relied on unique molecular identifiers. The raw public data were reprocessed by TCRdb itself: fastp quality trimming at Q25, MiXCR clonotype calling, in-frame beta chains only. Each entry is one CDR3 protein sequence, shown with its most common DNA and genes. This sample gives around 480,000 distinct CDR3 sequences in total; approximately 32% of them show up just once. The ten largest clonotypes hold approximately 2.3% of the sample. The sample holds one count of this clonotype. Its specific antigen is unknown. Within one base of it there is no much larger clone, and no base qualities were kept. Sequences LGHNA (CDR1) and YSLEER (CDR2) are obtained from the germline V gene. The CDR3 runs 15 amino acids, cysteine and phenylalanine included. The kept DNA is CDR3 alone, 45 bases in frame from the first base. Trimming takes 5 bases off V and 6 bases off J; junction bases not matched to a gene: 9.

The TCR comes from a human donor who donated a stem cell graft to a child with aplastic anemia. The sample here was PBMCs from the stem cell graft donor, taken from the stem cell graft. The V and J genes are TRBV4-3 and TRBJ2-3; 9 bases in the middle match TRBD1. This receptor carries the CDR3 CASSSSDRGWDTQYF. The DNA sequence follows: TGCGCCAGCAGCTCTTCGGACAGGGGCTGGGATACGCAGTATTTT.